This T cell receptor (beta chain) was sequenced for a study of T cells expressing NK-cell markers. The CDR3 is made up of 13 amino acids. TCRdb re-called the 5' RACE reads; one entry per CDR3 protein, DNA not given. With roughly 390,000 distinct CDR3 sequences in the sample, the ten largest clones hold 9.5% to 12%. This receptor was taken from a woman in her forties or fifties in good health. J is TRBJ2-1 and V is TRBV12-3 or TRBV12-4. Sequencing used blood T cells: a sorted CD56 or NKG2C T cell subset, CD4+ or CD8+ T cells, or bulk PBMC T cells (not recorded which). This CDR3 reads CASSFSPGREQFF.